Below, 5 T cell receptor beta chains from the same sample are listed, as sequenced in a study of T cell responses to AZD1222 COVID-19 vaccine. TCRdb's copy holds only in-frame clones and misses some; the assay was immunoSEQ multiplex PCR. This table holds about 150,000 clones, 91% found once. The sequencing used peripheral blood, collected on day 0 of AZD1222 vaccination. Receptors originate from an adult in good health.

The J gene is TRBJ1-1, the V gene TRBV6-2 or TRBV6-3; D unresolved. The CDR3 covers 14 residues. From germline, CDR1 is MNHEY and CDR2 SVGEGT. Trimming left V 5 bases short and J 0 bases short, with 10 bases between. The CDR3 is CASSTQFMNTEAFF. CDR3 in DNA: TGTGCCAGCAGTACCCAGTTCATGAACACTGAAGCTTTCTTT.

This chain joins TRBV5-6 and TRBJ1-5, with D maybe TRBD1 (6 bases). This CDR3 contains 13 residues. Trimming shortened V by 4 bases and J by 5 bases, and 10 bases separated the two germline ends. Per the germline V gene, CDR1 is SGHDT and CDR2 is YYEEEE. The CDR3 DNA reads TGTGCCAGCAGCCAAGGGGGGCATCAGCCCCAGCATTTT. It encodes CASSQGGHQPQHF. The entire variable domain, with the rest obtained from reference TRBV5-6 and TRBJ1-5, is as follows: DAGVTQSPTHLIKTRGQQVTLRCSPKSGHDTVSWYQQALGQGPQFIFQYYEEEERQRGNFPDRFSGHQFPNYSSELNVNALLLGDSALYLCASSQGGHQPQHFGDGTRLSIL.

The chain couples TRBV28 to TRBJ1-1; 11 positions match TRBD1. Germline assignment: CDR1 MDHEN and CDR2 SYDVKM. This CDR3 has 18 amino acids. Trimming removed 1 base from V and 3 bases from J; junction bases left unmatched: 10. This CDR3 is CASSLFGRDRGDYTEAFF. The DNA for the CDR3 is TGTGCCAGCAGTTTATTCGGGCGGGACAGGGGGGATTACACTGAAGCTTTCTTT. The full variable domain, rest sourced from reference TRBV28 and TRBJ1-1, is DVKVTQSSRYLVKRTGEKVFLECVQDMDHENMFWYRQDPGLGLRLIYFSYDVKMKEKGDIPEGYSVSREKKERFSLILESASTNQTSMYLCASSLFGRDRGDYTEAFFGQGTRLTVV.

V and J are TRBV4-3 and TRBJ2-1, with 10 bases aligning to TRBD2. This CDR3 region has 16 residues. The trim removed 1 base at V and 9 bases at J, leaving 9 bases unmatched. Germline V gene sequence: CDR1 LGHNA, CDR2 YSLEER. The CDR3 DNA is TGCGCCAGCAGCCAAGCTCCTAGCGGGAGTATGGGTGAGCAGTTCTTC. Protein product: CASSQAPSGSMGEQFF.

The CDR3 DNA sequence: TGTGCCACCCTGGGACAGCACTATGGCTACACCTTC. Its protein is CATLGQHYGYTF. The genes are TRBV28 and TRBJ1-2, with 7 bases identical to TRBD1. V trimming: 10 bases; J trimming: 3 bases; junction bases outside the gene matches: 5. CDR3 length equals 12 residues. Germline CDR1 reads MDHEN; CDR2 reads SYDVKM.